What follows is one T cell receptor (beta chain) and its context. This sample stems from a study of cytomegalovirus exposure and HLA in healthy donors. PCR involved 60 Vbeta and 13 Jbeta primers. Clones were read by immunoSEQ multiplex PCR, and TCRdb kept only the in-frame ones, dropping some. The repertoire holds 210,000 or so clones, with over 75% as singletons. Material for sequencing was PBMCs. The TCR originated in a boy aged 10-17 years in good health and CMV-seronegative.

The CDR3 region has the DNA TGTGCCAGCAGGCCGGGAACGAACACTGAAGCTTTCTTT. Translation gives CASRPGTNTEAFF. The chain employs TRBV27 and TRBJ1-1; D gene uncertain. Per the germline V gene, CDR1 is MNHEY and CDR2 is SMNVEV (reference sequence). V lost 6 bases and J 1 base, leaving 9 bases between the germline ends. This CDR3 is built from 13 residues.